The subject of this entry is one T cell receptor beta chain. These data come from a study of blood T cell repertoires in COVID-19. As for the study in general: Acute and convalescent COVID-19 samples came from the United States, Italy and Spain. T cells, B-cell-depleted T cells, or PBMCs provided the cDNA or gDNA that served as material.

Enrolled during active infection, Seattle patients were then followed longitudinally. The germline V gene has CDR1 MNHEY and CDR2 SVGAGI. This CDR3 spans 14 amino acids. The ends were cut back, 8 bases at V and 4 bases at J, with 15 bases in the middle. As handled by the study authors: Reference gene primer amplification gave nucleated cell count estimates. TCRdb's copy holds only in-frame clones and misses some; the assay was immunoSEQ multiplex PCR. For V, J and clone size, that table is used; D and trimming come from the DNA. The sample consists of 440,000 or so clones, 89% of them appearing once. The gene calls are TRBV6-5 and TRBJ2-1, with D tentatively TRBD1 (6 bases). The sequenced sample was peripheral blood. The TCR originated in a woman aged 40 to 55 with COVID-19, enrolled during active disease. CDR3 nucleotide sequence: TGTGCCAGCTCCATGGACAGCTTGTACAATGAGCAGTTCTTC. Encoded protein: CASSMDSLYNEQFF.